These 5 T cell receptor beta chains were sequenced from one sample in a study of shared clonotypes between healthy human individuals. The method was immunoSEQ multiplex PCR; TCRdb's version includes in-frame clones alone and lacks a portion of them. The sample has over 400,000 clones, over 75% seen once; the top ten hold roughly 13%. Sample: PBMCs. The source of these receptors is a woman in her forties in good health. Some clones in this sample may be carry-over from other donors' samples.

V gene TRBV6-4 combines with J gene TRBJ1-5, with D hard to call. Germline V gene sequence: CDR1 MRHNA, CDR2 SNTAGT. Trimming pared 2 bases from V and 4 bases from J, leaving 18 bases between. The CDR3 runs 17 residues. The CDR3 loop is CASSDPHLGPSNQPQHF. The CDR3 DNA sequence: TGTGCCAGCAGTGACCCACACCTTGGTCCTTCTAATCAGCCCCAGCATTTT.

This sequence joins TRBV7-9 and TRBJ2-6; 11 bases match TRBD2. This CDR3 is built from 19 residues. Trimming at V came to 5 bases and at J to 0 bases, leaving 9 bases not matched to a gene. Germline loops: CDR1 SEHNR, CDR2 FQNEAQ (reference sequence). The CDR3 DNA follows: TGTGCCAGCAGCCCCGCGGGACTAGCGGCTCTCTCTGGGGCCAACGTCCTGACTTTC. This sequence encodes CASSPAGLAALSGANVLTF.

The V gene is TRBV5-1, the J gene TRBJ1-1; maybe TRBD1 (6 bases). V lost 0 bases, J lost 1 base, and 13 bases lay in between. The CDR3 contains 16 residues. The germline V gene has CDR1 SGHRS and CDR2 YFSETQ. DNA for the CDR3: TGCGCCAGCAGCTTGGAGGGGGGGCTACCGAACACTGAAGCTTTCTTT. Residues: CASSLEGGLPNTEAFF.

In this sample, this clone turned up once. CDR3 DNA sequence: TGCGCCAGCAGCTTAGGGACAGCTAGGGATACGCAGTATTTT. Its translation is CASSLGTARDTQYF. The chain carries TRBV5-1 and TRBJ2-3; TRBD1 agrees at 7 bases. The CDR3 runs 14 residues. Germline CDR1 reads SGHRS; CDR2 reads YFSETQ. The V segment lost 2 bases and the J segment 6 bases; nucleotides outside the gene matches: 6.

The genes are TRBV11-2 and TRBJ2-3; D ambiguous. The length of the CDR3 is 15 residues. The germline V and J ends were trimmed by 4 bases and 2 bases, with 13 bases remaining between them. Germline CDR1 and CDR2: SGHAT and FQNNGV. Written as DNA, the CDR3 is TGTGCCAGCAGCTACACGTTGAGACCCACAGATACGCAGTATTTT. Its protein product is CASSYTLRPTDTQYF. The whole variable domain, filled in from reference TRBV11-2 and TRBJ2-3, reads EAGVAQSPRYKIIEKRQSVAFWCNPISGHATLYWYQQILGQGPKLLIQFQNNGVVDDSQLPKDRFSAERLKGVDSTLKIQPAKLEDSAVYLCASSYTLRPTDTQYFGPGTRLTVL.